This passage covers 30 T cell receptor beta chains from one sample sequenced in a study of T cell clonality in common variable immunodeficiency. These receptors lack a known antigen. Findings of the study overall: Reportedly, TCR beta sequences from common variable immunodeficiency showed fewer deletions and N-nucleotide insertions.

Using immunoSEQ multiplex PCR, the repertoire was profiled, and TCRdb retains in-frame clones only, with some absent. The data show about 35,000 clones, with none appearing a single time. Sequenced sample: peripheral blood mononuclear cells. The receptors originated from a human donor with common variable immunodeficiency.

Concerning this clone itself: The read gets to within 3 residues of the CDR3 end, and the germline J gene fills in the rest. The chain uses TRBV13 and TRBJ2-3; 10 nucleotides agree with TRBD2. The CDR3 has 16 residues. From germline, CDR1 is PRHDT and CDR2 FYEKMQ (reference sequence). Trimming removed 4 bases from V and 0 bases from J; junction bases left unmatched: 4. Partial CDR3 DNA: TGTGCCAGCAGCTCGGGACTAGCGATTAGCACAGATACG. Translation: CASSSGLAISTDT. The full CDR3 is CASSSGLAISTDTQYF.

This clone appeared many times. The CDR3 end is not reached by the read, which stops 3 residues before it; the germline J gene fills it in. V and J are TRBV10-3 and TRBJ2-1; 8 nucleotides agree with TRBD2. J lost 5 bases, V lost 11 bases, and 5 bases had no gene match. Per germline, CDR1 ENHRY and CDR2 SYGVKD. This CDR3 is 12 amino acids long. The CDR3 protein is CAVTSGNNEQFF. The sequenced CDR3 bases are TGTGCCGTCACTAGCGGTAACAATGAG.

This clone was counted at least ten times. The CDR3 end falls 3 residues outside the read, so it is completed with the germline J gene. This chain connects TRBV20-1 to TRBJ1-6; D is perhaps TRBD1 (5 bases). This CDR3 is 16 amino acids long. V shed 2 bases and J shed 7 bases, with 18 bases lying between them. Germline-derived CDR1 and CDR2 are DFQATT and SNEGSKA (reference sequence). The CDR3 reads CSARKLYRGWNSPLHF. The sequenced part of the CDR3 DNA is TGCAGTGCTAGAAAACTCTATCGGGGGTGGAATTCACCC.

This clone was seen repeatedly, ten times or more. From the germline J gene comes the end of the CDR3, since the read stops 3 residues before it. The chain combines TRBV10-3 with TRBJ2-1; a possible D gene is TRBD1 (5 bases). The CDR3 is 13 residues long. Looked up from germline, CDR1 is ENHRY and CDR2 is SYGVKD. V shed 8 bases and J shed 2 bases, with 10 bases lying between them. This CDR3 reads CAIWPGPYNEQFF. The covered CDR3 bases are TGTGCCATCTGGCCAGGGCCCTACAATGAG.

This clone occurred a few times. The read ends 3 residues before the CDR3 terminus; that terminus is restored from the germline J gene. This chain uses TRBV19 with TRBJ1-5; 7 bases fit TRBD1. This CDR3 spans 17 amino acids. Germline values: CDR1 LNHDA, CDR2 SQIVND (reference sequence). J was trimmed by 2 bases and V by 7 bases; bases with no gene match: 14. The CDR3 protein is CASTHHLDREGNQPQHF. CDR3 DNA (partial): TGTGCCAGTACCCATCACTTAGACAGGGAAGGCAATCAGCCC. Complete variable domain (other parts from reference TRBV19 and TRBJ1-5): DGGITQSPKYLFRKEGQNVTLSCEQNLNHDAMYWYRQDPGQGLRLIYYSQIVNDFQKGDIAEGYSVSREKKESFPLTVTSAQKNPTAFYLCASTHHLDREGNQPQHFGDGTRLSIL.

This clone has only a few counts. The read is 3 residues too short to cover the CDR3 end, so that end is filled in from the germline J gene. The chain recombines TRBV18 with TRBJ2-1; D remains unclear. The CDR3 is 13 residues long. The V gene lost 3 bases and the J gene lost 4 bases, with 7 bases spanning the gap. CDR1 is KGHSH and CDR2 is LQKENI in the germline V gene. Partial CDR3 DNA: TGTGCCAGCTCACCTTGGCCTTACAATGAG. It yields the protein CASSPWPYNE. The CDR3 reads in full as CASSPWPYNEQFF.

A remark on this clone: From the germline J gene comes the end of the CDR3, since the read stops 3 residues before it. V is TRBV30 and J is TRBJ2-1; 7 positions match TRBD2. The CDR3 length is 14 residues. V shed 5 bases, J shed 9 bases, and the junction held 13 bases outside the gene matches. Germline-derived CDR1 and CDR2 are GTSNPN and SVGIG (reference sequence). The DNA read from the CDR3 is TGTGCCTGGGTCCGGACTAGGCTTCGCGCTGAG. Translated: CAWVRTRLRAE. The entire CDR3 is CAWVRTRLRAEQFF.

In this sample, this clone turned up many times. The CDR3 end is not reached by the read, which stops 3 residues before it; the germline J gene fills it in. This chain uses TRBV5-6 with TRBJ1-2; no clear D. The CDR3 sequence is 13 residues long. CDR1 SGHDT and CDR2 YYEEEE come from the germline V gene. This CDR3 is CASSLGRVGGYTF. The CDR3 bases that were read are TGTGCCAGCAGCTTGGGTAGGGTTGGGGGC.

CDR3 DNA, as far as it was read: TGTGCCTGGAGTGTAGGGGGAGTAACAAATGAG. This translates into CAWSVGGVTNE. In full, the CDR3 is CAWSVGGVTNEQFF. The chain employs TRBV30 and TRBJ2-1; a possible D gene is TRBD1 (6 bases). The sequenced fragment ends 3 residues before the CDR3 boundary, so the rest is inferred from the germline J gene. This CDR3 spans 14 amino acids. Germline V gene lookup returns CDR1 GTSNPN and CDR2 SVGIG (reference sequence). V was clipped by 0 bases and J by 7 bases, with 13 bases between them.

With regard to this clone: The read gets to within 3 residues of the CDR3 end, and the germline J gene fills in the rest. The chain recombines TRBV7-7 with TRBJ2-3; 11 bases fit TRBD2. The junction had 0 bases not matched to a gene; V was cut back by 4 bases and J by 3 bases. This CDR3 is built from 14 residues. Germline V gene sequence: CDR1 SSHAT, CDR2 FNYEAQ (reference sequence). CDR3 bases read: TGTGCCAGCAGCTCTAGCGGGAGGACAGATACG. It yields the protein CASSSSGRTDT. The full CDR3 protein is CASSSSGRTDTQYF.

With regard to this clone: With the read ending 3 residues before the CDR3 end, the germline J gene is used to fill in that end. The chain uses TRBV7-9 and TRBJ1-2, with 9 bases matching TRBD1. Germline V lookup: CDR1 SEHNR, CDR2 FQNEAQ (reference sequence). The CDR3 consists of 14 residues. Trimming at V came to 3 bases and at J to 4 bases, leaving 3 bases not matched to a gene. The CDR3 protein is CASSLGTGTYGYTF. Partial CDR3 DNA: TGTGCCAGCAGCTTGGGGACAGGGACCTATGGC.

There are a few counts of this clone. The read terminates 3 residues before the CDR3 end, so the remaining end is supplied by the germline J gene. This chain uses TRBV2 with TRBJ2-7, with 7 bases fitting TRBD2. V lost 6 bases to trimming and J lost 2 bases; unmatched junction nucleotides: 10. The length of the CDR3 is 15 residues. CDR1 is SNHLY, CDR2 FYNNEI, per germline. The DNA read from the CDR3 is TGTGCCAGCAGCATCCGGGACTATCACACCTACGAG. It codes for CASSIRDYHTYE. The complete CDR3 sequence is CASSIRDYHTYEQYF.

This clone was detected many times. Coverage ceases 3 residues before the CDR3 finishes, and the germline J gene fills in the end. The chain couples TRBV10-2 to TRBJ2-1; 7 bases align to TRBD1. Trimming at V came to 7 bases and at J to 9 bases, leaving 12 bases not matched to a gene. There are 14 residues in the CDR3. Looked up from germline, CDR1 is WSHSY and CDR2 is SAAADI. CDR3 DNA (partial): TGCGCCAGCATCCTGCGAGGACAGGAGCTTGAG. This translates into CASILRGQELE. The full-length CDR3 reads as CASILRGQELEQFF.

This chain's CDR3 is CASSPSRPGQGALGANVLTF. Incomplete CDR3 DNA: TGTGCCAGCTCACCTTCCAGACCGGGACAGGGGGCGCTTGGGGCCAACGTC. The rearrangement uses TRBV18 and TRBJ2-6, with 12 bases matching TRBD1. The DNA ends 3 residues before the CDR3 does, and the rest of the CDR3 is filled in from the germline J gene. The CDR3 contains 20 residues. Germline V gene lookup returns CDR1 KGHSH and CDR2 LQKENI. The trim removed 3 bases at V and 3 bases at J, leaving 12 bases unmatched.

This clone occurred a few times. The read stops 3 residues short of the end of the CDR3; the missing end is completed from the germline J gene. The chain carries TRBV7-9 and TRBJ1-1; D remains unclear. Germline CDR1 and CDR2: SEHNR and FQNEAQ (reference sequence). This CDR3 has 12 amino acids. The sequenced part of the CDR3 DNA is TGTGCCAGCAGCTTGCGCCGCGAGGAA. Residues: CASSLRREE. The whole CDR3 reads CASSLRREEAFF.

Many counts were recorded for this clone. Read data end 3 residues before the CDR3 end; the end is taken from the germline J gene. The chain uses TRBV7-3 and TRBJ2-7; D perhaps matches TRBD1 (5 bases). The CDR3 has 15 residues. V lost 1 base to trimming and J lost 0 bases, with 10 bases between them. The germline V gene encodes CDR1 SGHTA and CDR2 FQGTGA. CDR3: CASSLNGAGSYEQYF. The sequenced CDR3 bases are TGTGCCAGCAGCTTAAATGGGGCTGGCTCCTACGAG.

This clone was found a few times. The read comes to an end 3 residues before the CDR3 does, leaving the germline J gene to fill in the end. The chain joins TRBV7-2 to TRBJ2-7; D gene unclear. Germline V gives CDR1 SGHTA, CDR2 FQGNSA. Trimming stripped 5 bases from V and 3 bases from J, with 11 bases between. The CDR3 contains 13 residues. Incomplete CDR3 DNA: TGTGCCAGCAGCCCCCGAAGCTTCTACGAG. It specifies CASSPRSFYE. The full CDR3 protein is CASSPRSFYEQYF.

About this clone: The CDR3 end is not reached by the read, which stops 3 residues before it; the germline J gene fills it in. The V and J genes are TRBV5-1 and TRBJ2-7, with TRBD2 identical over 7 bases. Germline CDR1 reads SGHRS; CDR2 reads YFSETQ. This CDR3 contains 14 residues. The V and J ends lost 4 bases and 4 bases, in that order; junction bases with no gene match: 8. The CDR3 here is CASSGPSAGYEQYF. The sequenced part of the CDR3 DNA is TGCGCCAGCAGCGGGCCGTCAGCGGGATACGAG.

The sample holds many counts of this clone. The CDR3 sequence is CASSLGGSNEQYF. The sequenced CDR3 bases are TGTGCCAGCAGCCTTGGCGGGTCGAACGAG. The chain is built from TRBV5-4 and TRBJ2-7; weak D call: TRBD2 (5 bases). The sequence runs out 3 residues before the end of the CDR3; the remainder is reconstructed from the germline J gene. V was clipped by 4 bases and J by 5 bases, with 13 bases between them. In germline, CDR1 is SGHNT, CDR2 YYREEE (reference sequence). The CDR3 sequence is 13 residues long.

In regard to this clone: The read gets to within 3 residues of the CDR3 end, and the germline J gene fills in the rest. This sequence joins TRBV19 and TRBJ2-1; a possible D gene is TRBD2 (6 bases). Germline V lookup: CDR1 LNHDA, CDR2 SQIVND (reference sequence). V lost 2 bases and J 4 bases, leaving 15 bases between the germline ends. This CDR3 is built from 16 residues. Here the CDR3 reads CASSIRGSGGYNEQFF. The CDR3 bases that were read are TGTGCCAGTAGTATACGGGGGAGTGGTGGATACAATGAG.

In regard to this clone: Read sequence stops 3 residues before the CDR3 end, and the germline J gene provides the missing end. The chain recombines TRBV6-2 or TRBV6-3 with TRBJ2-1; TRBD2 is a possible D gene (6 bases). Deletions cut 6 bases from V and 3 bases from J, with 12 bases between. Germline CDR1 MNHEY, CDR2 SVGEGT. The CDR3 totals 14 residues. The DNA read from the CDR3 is TGTGCCAGCAGATCGGGGGAATTCTACAATGAG. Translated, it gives CASRSGEFYNE. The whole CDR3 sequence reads CASRSGEFYNEQFF.

CDR3 sequence reads: CASSESRGNTEAFF. CDR3 DNA (partial): TGTGCCAGCAGTGAATCACGGGGAAACACTGAA. The chain is built from TRBV6-1 and TRBJ1-1; D is unclear. Read sequence stops 3 residues before the CDR3 end, and the germline J gene provides the missing end. Trimming took 2 bases from V and 2 from J, leaving 9 bases between them. This CDR3 region has 14 residues. The germline V gene has CDR1 MNHNS and CDR2 SASEGT.

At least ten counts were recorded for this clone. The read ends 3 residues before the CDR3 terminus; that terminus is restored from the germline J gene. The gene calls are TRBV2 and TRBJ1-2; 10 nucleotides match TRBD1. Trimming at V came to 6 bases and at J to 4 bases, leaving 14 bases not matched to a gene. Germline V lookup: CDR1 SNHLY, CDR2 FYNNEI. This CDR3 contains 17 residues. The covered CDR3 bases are TGTGCCAGCAGCAGATTAAAGCGGGACAGGGGATTCTATGGC. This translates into CASSRLKRDRGFYG. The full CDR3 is CASSRLKRDRGFYGYTF. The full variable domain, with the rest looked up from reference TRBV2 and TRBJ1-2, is EPEVTQTPSHQVTQMGQEVILRCVPISNHLYFYWYRQILGQKVEFLVSFYNNEISEKSEIFDDQFSVERPDGSNFTLKIRSTKLEDSAMYFCASSRLKRDRGFYGYTFGSGTRLTVV.

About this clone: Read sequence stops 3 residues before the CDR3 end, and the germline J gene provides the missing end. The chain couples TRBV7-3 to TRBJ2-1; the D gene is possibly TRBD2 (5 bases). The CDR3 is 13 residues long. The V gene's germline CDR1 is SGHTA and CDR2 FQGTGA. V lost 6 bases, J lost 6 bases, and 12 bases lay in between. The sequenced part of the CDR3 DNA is TGTGCCAGCAGTCCCGGACTGCGCAATGAG. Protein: CASSPGLRNE. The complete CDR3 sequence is CASSPGLRNEQFF.

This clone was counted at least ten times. CDR3 DNA, as far as it was read: TGTGCCAGTAGTCCCGGGACAGGGTGGAGAGAGACC. Translating it yields CASSPGTGWRET. The entire CDR3 protein reads CASSPGTGWRETQYF. V and J are TRBV19 and TRBJ2-5; TRBD1 matches at 9 bases. The CDR3 extends 3 residues past the end of the read, so its final part is completed from the germline J gene. From germline, CDR1 is LNHDA and CDR2 SQIVND (reference sequence). V lost 5 bases, J lost 4 bases, and 8 bases stayed unmatched. The CDR3 loop spans 15 amino acids.

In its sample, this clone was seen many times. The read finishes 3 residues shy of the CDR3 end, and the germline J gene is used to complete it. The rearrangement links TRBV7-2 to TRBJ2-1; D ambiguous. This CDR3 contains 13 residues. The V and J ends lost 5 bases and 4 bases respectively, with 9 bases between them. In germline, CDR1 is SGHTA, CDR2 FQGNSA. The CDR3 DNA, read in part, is TGTGCCAGCAGCCCCTACTCATACAATGAG. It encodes CASSPYSYNE. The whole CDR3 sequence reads CASSPYSYNEQFF.

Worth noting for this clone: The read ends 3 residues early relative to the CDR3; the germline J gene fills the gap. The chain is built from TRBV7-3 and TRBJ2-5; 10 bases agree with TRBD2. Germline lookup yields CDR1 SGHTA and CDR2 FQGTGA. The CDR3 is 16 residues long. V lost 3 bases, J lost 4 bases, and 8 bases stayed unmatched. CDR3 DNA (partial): TGTGCCAGCAGCTTTGGCGGTCTAGCGGGAGTAGAGACC. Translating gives CASSFGGLAGVET. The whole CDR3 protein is CASSFGGLAGVETQYF.

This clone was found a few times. The CDR3 sequence is CASSRQRPYNSPLHF. Incomplete CDR3 DNA: TGTGCCAGCAGCCGACAGCGACCCTATAATTCACCC. V and J are TRBV5-6 and TRBJ1-6; tentatively, D is TRBD1 (5 bases). The sequence runs out 3 residues before the end of the CDR3; the remainder is reconstructed from the germline J gene. The CDR3 is 15 amino acids. Germline assignment: CDR1 SGHDT and CDR2 YYEEEE. With 4 bases removed from V and 2 bases from J, the gap between germline ends came to 10 bases. The full variable domain, its missing parts supplied by reference TRBV5-6 and TRBJ1-6, is DAGVTQSPTHLIKTRGQQVTLRCSPKSGHDTVSWYQQALGQGPQFIFQYYEEEERQRGNFPDRFSGHQFPNYSSELNVNALLLGDSALYLCASSRQRPYNSPLHFGNGTRLTVT.

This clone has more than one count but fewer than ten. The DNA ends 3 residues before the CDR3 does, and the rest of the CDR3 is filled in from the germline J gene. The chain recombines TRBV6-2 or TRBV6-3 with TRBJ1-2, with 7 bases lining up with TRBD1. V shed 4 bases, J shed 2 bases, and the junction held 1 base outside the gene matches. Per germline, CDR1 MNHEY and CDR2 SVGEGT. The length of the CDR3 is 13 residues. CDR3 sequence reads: CASSSDRNYGYTF. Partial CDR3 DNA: TGTGCCAGCAGTTCGGACAGGAACTATGGC.

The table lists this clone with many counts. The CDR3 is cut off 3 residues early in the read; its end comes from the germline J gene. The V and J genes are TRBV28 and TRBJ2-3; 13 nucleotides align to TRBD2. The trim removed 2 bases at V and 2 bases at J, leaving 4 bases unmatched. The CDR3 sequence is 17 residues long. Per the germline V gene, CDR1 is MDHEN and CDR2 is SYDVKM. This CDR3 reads CASSLGLAGDITDTQYF. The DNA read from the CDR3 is TGTGCCAGCAGTTTAGGACTAGCGGGAGATATCACAGATACG.